This TCR beta chain is from a study of cytomegalovirus exposure and HLA in healthy donors. Whole-study findings and limits: Exclusion as indistinguishable affected some V segments, including TRBV6-2 and TRBV6-3. Many donors carried some public TCRs, although rarity characterized most TCR sequences. A prior analysis recorded that most TCR beta V segments were productive about 87% or about 30% of the time.

PCR employed 60 Vbeta and 13 Jbeta primers. The protocol was immunoSEQ multiplex PCR, while the TCRdb copy is restricted to in-frame clones and leaves out a portion. This sample yields roughly 220,000 clones, of which around 85% are seen a single time; 1.5% to 2% belongs to the top ten. Unmatched junction bases numbered 16, after V lost 4 bases and J lost 7 bases. This CDR3 region has 16 residues. From germline, CDR1 is SQVTM and CDR2 ANQGSEA. Each of the donors was a healthy bone marrow donor. On this clone itself: No antigen is known for it.

Sequenced sample: PBMCs. The source is a man in his forties or fifties in good health and CMV-seronegative. The V gene is TRBV29-1, the J gene TRBJ2-1, with 7 bases aligning to TRBD2. CDR3 bases: TGCAGCGTTGCAAGTAGAGGTGCGGGAGTGGGGAATGAGCAGTTCTTC. It encodes CSVASRGAGVGNEQFF.